Each of the 26 T cell receptor beta chains below was sequenced from the same sample in a study of blood T cell repertoires in COVID-19. Sequencing used immunoSEQ multiplex PCR; TCRdb keeps in-frame clones, though not all of them. This sample has approximately 200,000 clones, with around 90% found just once. Sequencing input: peripheral blood. Receptors originate from a man between 18 and 29 years old with active or convalescent COVID-19.

The V gene is TRBV11-2, the J gene TRBJ1-1; maybe TRBD1 (5 bases). The germline CDR1 and CDR2 sequences are SGHAT and FQNNGV. The germline V and J ends were trimmed by 5 bases and 1 base, with 11 bases remaining between them. This CDR3 region has 14 residues. The CDR3 sequence: CASSPQGGNTEAFF. Here the CDR3 DNA reads TGTGCCAGCAGCCCCCAGGGCGGGAACACTGAAGCTTTCTTT.

The chain carries TRBV27 and TRBJ2-1; no clear D. Trimming took 2 bases from V and 6 from J, leaving 5 bases between them. The CDR3 loop spans 12 amino acids. The V gene's germline CDR1 is MNHEY and CDR2 SMNVEV (reference sequence). The CDR3 region is CASSLPGNEQFF. Here the CDR3 DNA reads TGTGCCAGCAGTTTACCGGGCAATGAGCAGTTCTTC.

This chain's CDR3 is CASRRWDRANSPLHF. The CDR3 DNA is TGTGCCAGCCGTCGATGGGACAGGGCGAATTCACCCCTCCACTTT. V gene TRBV27 combines with J gene TRBJ1-6; 9 bases line up with TRBD1. Unmatched junction bases numbered 9, after V lost 8 bases and J lost 7 bases. This CDR3 spans 15 amino acids. CDR1 is MNHEY, CDR2 SMNVEV, per germline (reference sequence).

The chain carries TRBV9 and TRBJ1-5; 7 positions agree with TRBD1. With V trimmed by 3 bases and J by 5 bases, 8 bases remained unmatched. Germline assignment: CDR1 SGDLS and CDR2 YYNGEE. CDR3 length: 15 residues. CDR3 loop: CASSAAGQVDQPQHF. The CDR3 bases are TGTGCCAGCAGCGCCGCCGGACAGGTAGATCAGCCCCAGCATTTT.

The chain combines TRBV19 with TRBJ1-1, with D perhaps matching TRBD1 (5 bases). The CDR3 contains 14 residues. Germline V gene sequence: CDR1 LNHDA, CDR2 SQIVND (reference sequence). Trimming removed 4 bases from V and 3 bases from J, with 12 bases in between. CDR3 coding DNA: TGTGCCAGTAGTACTAATACAGGTTACACTGAAGCTTTCTTT. Translation: CASSTNTGYTEAFF.

The chain combines TRBV29-1 with TRBJ2-7; 7 bases agree with TRBD1. The ends lost 1 base at V and 8 bases at J; junction bases unmatched: 8. CDR3 length: 13 amino acids. Germline assignment: CDR1 SQVTM and CDR2 ANQGSEA. The CDR3 DNA reads TGCAGCGTTGAAGTCGGGACAGTTTTTCAGCAGTACTTC. This translates into CSVEVGTVFQQYF.

CDR3 in amino acids: CASSSAEAFF. CDR3 bases: TGTGCCAGCAGCTCTGCTGAAGCTTTCTTT. The genes are TRBV28 and TRBJ1-1; the D is unclear. Germline CDR1 reads MDHEN; CDR2 reads SYDVKM. The CDR3 consists of 10 residues. V was cut by 6 bases and J by 6 bases, with 5 bases left in between.

V is TRBV2 and J is TRBJ2-1; 7 nucleotides agree with TRBD1. This CDR3 spans 13 amino acids. V lost 5 bases and J lost 7; bases outside the gene matches: 5. Germline CDR1 and CDR2: SNHLY and FYNNEI. CDR3 in amino acids: CASSWDRGNEQFF. The DNA of the CDR3 is TGTGCCAGCAGTTGGGACAGAGGAAATGAGCAGTTCTTC.

In its sample, this clone was seen once. Here the CDR3 DNA reads TGTGCCAGCAGCCCTTGGACAGGGGAGAACTATGGCTACACCTTC. Protein: CASSPWTGENYGYTF. J is TRBJ1-2 and V is TRBV7-2, with 9 bases aligning to TRBD1. The CDR3 spans 15 residues. V lost 5 bases to trimming and J lost 2 bases; unmatched junction nucleotides: 6. Germline CDR1 SGHTA, CDR2 FQGNSA.

The chain carries TRBV10-1 and TRBJ1-6; 7 bases fit TRBD1. The CDR3 spans 15 residues. V trimming: 0 bases; J trimming: 9 bases; junction bases outside the gene matches: 5. CDR1 WNHNN and CDR2 SYGVQD come from the germline V gene (reference sequence). CDR3 DNA sequence: TGCGCCAGCAGTGAGTCGACAGGGACCAGTTCACCCCTCCACTTT. Encoded protein: CASSESTGTSSPLHF.

The chain uses TRBV6-5 and TRBJ2-7; D is possibly TRBD2 (6 bases). This CDR3 spans 16 amino acids. The V and J ends lost 4 bases and 5 bases respectively, with 21 bases between them. The germline V gene encodes CDR1 MNHEY and CDR2 SVGAGI. The CDR3 reads CASSSPGGAGGDEQYF. DNA of the CDR3: TGTGCCAGCAGTTCCCCTGGAGGAGCGGGCGGTGACGAGCAGTACTTC.

The chain is built from TRBV7-9 and TRBJ2-2, with 9 bases that match TRBD1. The junction had 7 bases not matched to a gene; V was cut back by 3 bases and J by 5 bases. Germline lookup yields CDR1 SEHNR and CDR2 FQNEAQ (reference sequence). The CDR3 has 16 residues. The CDR3 nucleotides are TGTGCCAGCAGCTTGCCATGGACAGGGGTGACCGGGGAGCTGTTTTTT. Encoded protein: CASSLPWTGVTGELFF.

The chain uses TRBV3-1 (or the pseudogene TRBV3-2) and TRBJ2-1, with 9 bases identical to TRBD1. Unmatched junction bases numbered 9, after V lost 3 bases and J lost 12 bases. Looked up from germline, CDR1 is LGHDT and CDR2 is YNNKEL (reference sequence). CDR3 length: 14 residues. The CDR3 protein is CASSQGIGQGRQFF. The CDR3 DNA follows: TGTGCCAGCAGCCAGGGTATCGGACAGGGGAGGCAGTTCTTC.

The V gene is TRBV9, the J gene TRBJ2-1; tentative D call: TRBD1 (5 bases). The CDR3 contains 14 residues. CDR1 is SGDLS and CDR2 is YYNGEE in the germline V gene. Trimming pared 2 bases from V and 12 bases from J, leaving 18 bases between. The CDR3 protein is CASSVGPDTPPQFF. CDR3 bases: TGTGCCAGCAGCGTGGGTCCGGACACCCCTCCGCAGTTCTTC.

Only one count was recorded for this clone. The chain combines TRBV19 with TRBJ2-1; 14 bases line up with TRBD2. The J segment lost 8 bases and the V segment lost 5 bases, leaving 8 bases of the junction unmatched. Per germline, CDR1 LNHDA and CDR2 SQIVND (reference sequence). CDR3 length equals 16 residues. In nucleotides, the CDR3 is TGTGCCAGTAGTGGGGGACTAGCGGGAGTTCACGATGAGCAGTTCTTC. Its translation: CASSGGLAGVHDEQFF.

A single count supports this clone. CDR3 sequence reads: CASSPRRDTTDTQYF. The CDR3, as DNA: TGCGCCAGCAGCCCGAGGAGGGATACGACAGATACGCAGTATTTT. This sequence joins TRBV4-3 and TRBJ2-3, with D possibly being TRBD2 (6 bases). The CDR3 totals 15 residues. Per germline, CDR1 LGHNA and CDR2 YSLEER. With 4 bases removed from V and 3 bases from J, the gap between germline ends came to 14 bases.

This clone has only one observation. The gene calls are TRBV30 and TRBJ2-1; TRBD2 aligns across 14 bases. CDR3 size: 17 residues. V lost 3 bases, J lost 8 bases, and 12 bases stayed unmatched. CDR1 GTSNPN and CDR2 SVGIG come from the germline V gene (reference sequence). CDR3 amino acids: CAWRQTPPGLAGDEQFF. The CDR3 DNA follows: TGTGCCTGGAGGCAAACACCCCCGGGACTAGCGGGAGATGAGCAGTTCTTC.

The rearrangement links TRBV5-1 to TRBJ2-1, with 8 bases identical to TRBD1. J was trimmed by 6 bases and V by 0 bases; bases with no gene match: 5. Per the germline V gene, CDR1 is SGHRS and CDR2 is YFSETQ. The CDR3 spans 15 residues. CDR3 bases: TGCGCCAGCAGCTTGGGGGAAGACAGGGGCAATGAGCAGTTCTTC. It is translated as CASSLGEDRGNEQFF.

The gene calls are TRBV6-5 and TRBJ1-6, with TRBD1 as a possible D gene (6 bases). Germline values: CDR1 MNHEY, CDR2 SVGAGI. This CDR3 contains 12 residues. Trimming removed 10 bases from V and 6 bases from J, with 10 bases in between. The CDR3 bases are TGTGCCACCGGACAGAGTAATTCACCCCTCCACTTT. It specifies CATGQSNSPLHF.

The chain recombines TRBV14 with TRBJ2-1; 8 positions match TRBD2. Trimming removed 2 bases from V and 4 bases from J; junction bases left unmatched: 7. Looked up from germline, CDR1 is SGHDN and CDR2 is FVKESK. The CDR3 extends over 16 amino acids. Here the CDR3 DNA reads TGTGCCAGCAGCCAACGAGCGGGAGTTACTTACAATGAGCAGTTCTTC. It encodes CASSQRAGVTYNEQFF. Full variable domain (missing parts from reference TRBV14 and TRBJ2-1): EAGVTQFPSHSVIEKGQTVTLRCDPISGHDNLYWYRRVMGKEIKFLLHFVKESKQDESGMPNNRFLAERTGGTYSTLKVQPAELEDSGVYFCASSQRAGVTYNEQFFGPGTRLTVL.

The chain joins TRBV5-1 to TRBJ1-2; 9 bases are a match to TRBD1. V trimming: 5 bases; J trimming: 5 bases; junction bases outside the gene matches: 7. This CDR3 region has 14 residues. In germline, CDR1 is SGHRS, CDR2 YFSETQ. The CDR3 loop is CASSITGGEYGYTF. Written as DNA, the CDR3 is TGCGCCAGCAGTATAACAGGGGGCGAGTATGGCTACACCTTC.

This chain joins TRBV23-1 and TRBJ2-7; 12 bases line up with TRBD1. TRBV23-1 is classed as an ORF, of uncertain function. This CDR3 region has 20 residues. The ends lost 11 bases at V and 2 bases at J; junction bases unmatched: 25. CDR3 sequence (DNA): TGCGCCGGGCGATGGGGCCCCCTCGGGACAGGGGGCGAGGTTCCCTACGAGCAGTACTTC. Translation: CAGRWGPLGTGGEVPYEQYF.

The V gene is TRBV3-1 (or the pseudogene TRBV3-2), the J gene TRBJ2-3, with no clear D. The CDR3 length is 13 residues. CDR1 is LGHDT and CDR2 is YNNKEL in the germline V gene (reference sequence). Trimming removed 11 bases at V and 6 bases at J, with 18 bases between. CDR3 in amino acids: CASKAAVPDTQYF. Here the CDR3 DNA reads TGTGCCTCAAAGGCGGCAGTCCCCGATACGCAGTATTTT.

This chain joins TRBV4-1 and TRBJ1-2, with a tentative D call TRBD1 (6 bases). This CDR3 is built from 13 residues. Trimming took off 0 bases at V and 4 bases at J, with 6 bases between the two ends. CDR1 is MGHRA, CDR2 YSYEKL, per germline. DNA for the CDR3: TGCGCCAGCAGCCAAGAACAGGGCTATGGCTACACCTTC. Residues: CASSQEQGYGYTF.

V and J are TRBV2 and TRBJ1-1, with D possibly matching TRBD1 (6 bases). The CDR3 has 14 amino acids. Looked up from germline, CDR1 is SNHLY and CDR2 is FYNNEI. V lost 5 bases, J lost 2 bases, and 12 bases lay in between. The CDR3 DNA reads as TGTGCCAGCAGTCCGACAGGAATAAACACTGAAGCTTTCTTT. Translation gives CASSPTGINTEAFF.

The chain combines TRBV6-6 with TRBJ1-1; D not certain. Germline V gene data show CDR1 as MNHNY and CDR2 as SVGAGI (reference sequence). CDR3 length equals 17 residues. Trimming pared 5 bases from V and 0 bases from J, leaving 19 bases between. CDR3 nucleotides: TGTGCCAGCAGTCTCCGCGTGGCACGGGGTGTGAACACTGAAGCTTTCTTT. Protein product: CASSLRVARGVNTEAFF.